This T cell receptor (beta chain) was identified in a study of cytomegalovirus exposure and HLA in healthy donors. Whole-study findings and limits: Analysis performed later found 16,951 TCR beta sequences associated with HLA alleles at 0.05 false discovery rate. Analysis was carried out at a later point, and it linked a missense DCLRE1C variant to TCR beta V- and J-gene trimming.

The V end was cut by 4 bases, the J end by 7 bases, with 14 bases between. CDR1 is LGHNA, CDR2 YNFKEQ, per germline. The CDR3 runs 15 residues. Primers for the PCR totalled 60 Vbeta and 13 Jbeta. Measured with immunoSEQ multiplex PCR; TCRdb has only the in-frame clones, and not every one. This sample has about 160,000 clones, with more than 60% found just once. On this clone: Its antigen remains unknown.

This receptor was identified in a man between 35 and 55 years old in good health and CMV-seronegative. The sample consisted of PBMCs. The chain couples TRBV4-2 to TRBJ1-6, with no clear D. CDR3 bases: TGTGCCAGCAGCCCCCGGGCGGGAATCAATTCACCCCTCCACTTT. It codes for CASSPRAGINSPLHF.